This T cell receptor beta chain was identified in a study of control samples from healthy donors and cancer patients. This CDR3 comprises 17 residues. The J segment lost 4 bases and the V segment lost 5 bases, leaving 12 bases of the junction unmatched. Germline V CDR1 and CDR2: LGHDT, YNNKEL (reference sequence). This clone came up once. Here immunoSEQ multiplex PCR was the method, and the copy in TCRdb shows in-frame clones only, minus some. The sample includes 100,000 to 120,000 clones, just under 85% of them seen just once. V is TRBV3-1 (or the pseudogene TRBV3-2) and J is TRBJ1-3; 9 bases map to TRBD1. Material: blood. This TCR was sampled from a man younger than 35 in good health. CDR3 sequence reads: CASSLRGQGRIGNTIYF. The CDR3 DNA follows: TGTGCCAGCAGCTTACGAGGACAGGGGAGGATAGGAAACACCATATATTTT.